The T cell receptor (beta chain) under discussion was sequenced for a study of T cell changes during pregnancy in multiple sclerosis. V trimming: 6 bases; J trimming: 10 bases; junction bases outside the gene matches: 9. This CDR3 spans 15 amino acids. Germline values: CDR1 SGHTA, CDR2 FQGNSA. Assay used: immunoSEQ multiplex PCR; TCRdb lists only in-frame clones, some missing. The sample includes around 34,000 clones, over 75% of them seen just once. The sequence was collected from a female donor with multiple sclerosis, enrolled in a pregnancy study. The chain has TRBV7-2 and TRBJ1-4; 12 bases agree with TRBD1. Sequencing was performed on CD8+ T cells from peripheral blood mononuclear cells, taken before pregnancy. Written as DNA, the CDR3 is TGTGCCAGCAGACGCACCGGGACAGGGGGCGGAAAACTGTTTTTT. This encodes CASRRTGTGGGKLFF.